This T cell receptor beta chain was profiled in a study of read filtering for tumor transcriptome and immune sequencing. Whole-study context: Revised staging placed fewer than ten patients in R-ISS I, some 17 in II, more than five in III. Broader study findings: Even smaller IR-seq throughput identified most shared clonotypes.

From around 440 ng of RNA, a library with molecular barcoded alpha/delta and beta/gamma adaptors was made. From the reads, TCRdb called clonotypes with MiXCR, one entry per CDR3 protein. Of approximately 57,000 distinct CDR3 sequences in the sample, roughly 12% are singletons; the top ten hold more than 15%. Every patient had bone marrow sampled while the disease was active. This clonotype was seen many times. What it binds is unknown. Germline V gene sequence: CDR1 SGHRS, CDR2 YFSETQ. V dropped 0 bases and J dropped 6; count of bases not matched to a gene: 4. CDR3 length equals 15 residues. Sequencing used a population of CD138-negative cells sorted from bone marrow. The chain recombines TRBV5-1 with TRBJ2-1; 9 bases are a match to TRBD2. The source is a donor aged 40 or older with multiple myeloma. CDR3 loop: CASSLEGGGGNEQFF. DNA for the CDR3: TGCGCCAGCAGCTTGGAAGGCGGGGGGGGCAATGAGCAGTTCTTC. The full variable domain, in which reference TRBV5-1 and TRBJ2-1 provide the parts outside the CDR3, is KAGVTQTPRYLIKTRGQQVTLSCSPISGHRSVSWYQQTPGQGLQFLFEYFSETQRNKGNFPGRFSGRQFSNSRSEMNVSTLELGDSALYLCASSLEGGGGNEQFFGPGTRLTVL.